The rows below give T cell receptor beta chains drawn from one sample of a study of CD8 T cells in Susac syndrome. MiXCR was run by TCRdb on the immunoSEQ multiplex PCR reads, yielding one entry per CDR3 protein. The repertoire holds 150,000 to 200,000 distinct CDR3 sequences, with 90% to 95% as singletons. The sample taken for sequencing was CD4+ T cells from PBMCs. The receptor set was obtained from a human donor in good health. Each CDR3 is given without its conserved first and last residue. D genes are given only for firm matches.

d_call	v_call	cdr3_aa
.	TRBV19	ASSTGGLEAF
.	TRBV29-1	SVYGYT
TRBD2	TRBV4-1	ASSQVGTSGGETQY
.	TRBV23-1	ASSKSPHCNEQY
.	TRBV5-1	ASSLMTDTEAF
TRBD1	TRBV7-2	ASSPRQGPYEQY
.	TRBV7-9	ASSLAAREGPQH
.	TRBV6-6	ASSPGAAQPQH
.	TRBV20-1	SARGARGWTNYGYT
.	TRBV5-6	ASSPLETETQY
TRBD1	TRBV30	AWSGRQGARNIQY
.	TRBV18	ASSPQDGGGETQY
.	TRBV2	ASSEVNIQH
.	TRBV23-1	ANSDRTGTTNEKLF
.	TRBV6-2/TRBV6-3	ASSAGRSEKLF
.	TRBV4-1	ASSQESGYIYEQY
.	TRBV6-5	ASSRRVAYEQY
TRBD2	TRBV29-1	SVDAGGPPLYTDTQY
.	TRBV19	ASSTQRTNEKLF
.	TRBV5-4	ASTSGRRDTEAF
TRBD1	TRBV28	ASSSPGQGHNEQF
.	TRBV6-2/TRBV6-3	ASSRYPTGSSYNEQF
.	TRBV6-1	ASTLGTGYGTLNTEAF
TRBD1	TRBV6-5	ATQGTGLSPLH
TRBD2	TRBV20-1	SAPGTSGGFGELF
.	TRBV3-1	ASSQDAETQY
.	TRBV18	ASSPEESYTEAF
TRBD1	TRBV9	ASSYGTGLLYEQY
.	TRBV5-1	ASSPIGGHTDTQY
.	TRBV12-3/TRBV12-4	ASGYTGWARGAF
TRBD1	TRBV30	AWEKDRGSSPLH
TRBD2	TRBV12-3/TRBV12-4	ASSAGERGREETQY
TRBD2	TRBV12-5	ASGVAGPETQY
TRBD2	TRBV20-1	SAGTSGGNQETQY
TRBD2	TRBV6-1	ASSSGGSVVYEQY
TRBD2	TRBV6-8	ASIGRGDPYNEQF
.	TRBV29-1	SVAGVLYTDTQY
TRBD2	TRBV29-1	SVEGGAGAPSQY
.	TRBV18	ASSPGQSQETQY
.	TRBV12-3/TRBV12-4	ASDSGSGSTGELF
.	TRBV5-1	ASSLQGPLDIQY
.	TRBV5-1	ASSAGVGEETQY
TRBD1	TRBV29-1	SVGDRFYEQY
.	TRBV18	ASSPGQEETQY
.	TRBV5-1	ASSLGTTAF
TRBD2	TRBV7-3	ASSERAVAGEAEDTQY
.	TRBV4-1	ASSQDSYYEQY
TRBD1	TRBV5-1	ASSSQGIGTEAF
.	TRBV6-5	ASSPDIYEQY
.	TRBV2	ASRPGGYGYT
.	TRBV6-5	ASKGWDEQY
TRBD1	TRBV25-1	ASSEYRGREKLF
.	TRBV29-1	SVASGAGTDTQY
TRBD1	TRBV14	ASSQAHRGNSPLH
TRBD1	TRBV11-2	ASSPGGQGGTGELF
.	TRBV6-5	ASLGYENEKLF
.	TRBV29-1	SVCLQGGTEAF
.	TRBV9	ASSHSSGANVLT
.	TRBV7-2	ASSLVQGLYEQY
.	TRBV11-2	ASSSPREGEQF